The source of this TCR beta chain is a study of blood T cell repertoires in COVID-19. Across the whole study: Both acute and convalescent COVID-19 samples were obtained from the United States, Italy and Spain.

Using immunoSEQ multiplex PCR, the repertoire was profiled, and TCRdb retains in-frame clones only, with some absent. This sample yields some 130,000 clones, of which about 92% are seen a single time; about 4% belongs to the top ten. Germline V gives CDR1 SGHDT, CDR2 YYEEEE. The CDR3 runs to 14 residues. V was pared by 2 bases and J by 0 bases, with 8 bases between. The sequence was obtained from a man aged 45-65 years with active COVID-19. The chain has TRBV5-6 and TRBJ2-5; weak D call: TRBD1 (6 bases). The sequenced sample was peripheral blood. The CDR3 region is CASSLRGYQETQYF. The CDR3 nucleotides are TGTGCCAGCAGCTTAAGGGGGTACCAAGAGACCCAGTACTTC.